This T cell receptor beta chain was obtained from a study of vaccination effects on CD4 cells after COVID-19. In the study overall: After two million PBMC were placed in each well, they were cultured with 10 IU/ml IL-2 and around 10 ug/ml peptides. Notes on the study in general: Convalescent patients were scarce, and early post-infection timepoints were absent.

The culture ran for 10 days before CD4+ T cells were isolated. Two doses of BNT162b2 or mRNA-1273 vaccine were administered to participants. In the case of this clone: Its antigen is still unknown.

Germline V gene data show CDR1 as SGHRS and CDR2 as YFSETQ. The trim removed 7 bases at V and 4 bases at J, leaving 4 bases unmatched. This CDR3 has 14 amino acids. TCRdb's table, derived via immunoSEQ multiplex PCR, lists solely in-frame clones and lacks some. Among 45,000 to 65,000 clones listed, under 85% were seen once. The sequence derives from a human donor who received a COVID-19 vaccine. Source: CD4+ T cells from PBMCs cultured without peptide, taken after COVID-19 vaccination. The V gene is TRBV5-1, the J gene TRBJ2-1, with TRBD2 matching over 11 bases. The CDR3 loop is CASQIAGGYNEQFF. The CDR3 region has the DNA TGCGCCAGCCAAATAGCGGGAGGGTACAATGAGCAGTTCTTC.